This T cell receptor (beta chain) was observed in a study of blood T cells in healthy people across ages. This clonotype was seen at least ten times. J gave up 7 bases and V 5 bases, and 7 bases lay outside the gene matches. Germline V gene lookup returns CDR1 MGHRA and CDR2 YSYEKL. The CDR3 extends over 16 amino acids. A sample-barcoded 5' primer and a J-beta primer mix were used in a second PCR of roughly 7 to 12 cycles. Each CDR3 protein is one row after TCRdb ran MiXCR on the 5' RACE reads. Among approximately 810,000 distinct CDR3 sequences listed, 25% to 30% were seen once. The V gene is TRBV4-1, the J gene TRBJ2-5, with 16 bases matching TRBD2. Sequencing was done on a sample of blood. The sequence derives from an elderly woman in good health. CDR3 loop: CASSSGTSGGAGTQYF. The CDR3 bases are TGCGCCAGCAGCTCCGGGACTAGCGGGGGGGCCGGGACCCAGTACTTC.